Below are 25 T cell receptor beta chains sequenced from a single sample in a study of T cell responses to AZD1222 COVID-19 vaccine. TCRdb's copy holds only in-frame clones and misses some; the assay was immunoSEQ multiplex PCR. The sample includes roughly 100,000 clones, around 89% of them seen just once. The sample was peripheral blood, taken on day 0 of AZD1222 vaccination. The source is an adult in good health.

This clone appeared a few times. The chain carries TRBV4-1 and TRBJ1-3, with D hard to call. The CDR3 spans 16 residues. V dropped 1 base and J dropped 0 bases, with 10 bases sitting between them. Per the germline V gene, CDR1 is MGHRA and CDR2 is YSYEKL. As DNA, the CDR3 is TGCGCCAGCAGCCAAGGCAGGCAGGACTCTGGAAACACCATATATTTT. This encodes CASSQGRQDSGNTIYF.

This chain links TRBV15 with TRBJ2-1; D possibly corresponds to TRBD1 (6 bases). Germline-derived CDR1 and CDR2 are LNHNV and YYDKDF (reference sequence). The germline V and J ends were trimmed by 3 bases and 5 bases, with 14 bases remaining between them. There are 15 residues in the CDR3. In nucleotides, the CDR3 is TGTGCCACCAGCAGTGGAGTGGGGGCTCACAATGAGCAGTTCTTC. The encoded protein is CATSSGVGAHNEQFF.

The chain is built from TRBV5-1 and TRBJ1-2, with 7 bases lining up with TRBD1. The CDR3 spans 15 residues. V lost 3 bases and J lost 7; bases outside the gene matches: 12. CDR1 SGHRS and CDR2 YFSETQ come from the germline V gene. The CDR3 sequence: CASSSRDRATSGYTF. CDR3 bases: TGCGCCAGCAGCTCACGGGACAGAGCAACGTCTGGCTACACCTTC.

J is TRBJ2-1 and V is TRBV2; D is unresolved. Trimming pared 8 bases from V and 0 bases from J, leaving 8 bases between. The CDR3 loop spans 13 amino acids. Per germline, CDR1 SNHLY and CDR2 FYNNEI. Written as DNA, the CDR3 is TGTGCCAGCCGCTGGAGCTCCTACAATGAGCAGTTCTTC. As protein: CASRWSSYNEQFF.

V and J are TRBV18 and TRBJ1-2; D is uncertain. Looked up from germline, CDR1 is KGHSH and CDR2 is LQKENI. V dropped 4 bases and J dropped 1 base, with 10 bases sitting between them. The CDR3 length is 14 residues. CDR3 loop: CASSQYGINYGYTF. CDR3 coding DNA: TGTGCCAGCTCACAATACGGCATTAACTATGGCTACACCTTC.

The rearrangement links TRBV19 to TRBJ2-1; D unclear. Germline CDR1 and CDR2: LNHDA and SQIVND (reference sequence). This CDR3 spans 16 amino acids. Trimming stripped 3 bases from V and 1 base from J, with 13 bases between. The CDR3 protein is CASSILSLESYNEQFF. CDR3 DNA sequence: TGTGCCAGTAGTATTTTGTCCTTGGAGTCCTACAATGAGCAGTTCTTC.

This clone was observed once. This CDR3 is CASSSMLNINEKLFF. The CDR3 DNA reads as TGTGCCAGCAGCTCAATGTTGAACATTAATGAAAAACTGTTTTTT. This sequence joins TRBV11-2 and TRBJ1-4; D not resolved. CDR1 and CDR2 (germline): SGHAT, FQNNGV. V was shortened by 4 bases and J by 4 bases, with 13 bases between the two germline ends. This CDR3 has 15 amino acids.

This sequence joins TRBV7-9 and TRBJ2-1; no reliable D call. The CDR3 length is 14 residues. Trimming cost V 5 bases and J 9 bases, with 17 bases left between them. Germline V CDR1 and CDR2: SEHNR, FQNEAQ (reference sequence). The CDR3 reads CASSPGVTLAEQFF. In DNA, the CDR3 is TGTGCCAGCAGCCCAGGAGTTACCCTTGCTGAGCAGTTCTTC.

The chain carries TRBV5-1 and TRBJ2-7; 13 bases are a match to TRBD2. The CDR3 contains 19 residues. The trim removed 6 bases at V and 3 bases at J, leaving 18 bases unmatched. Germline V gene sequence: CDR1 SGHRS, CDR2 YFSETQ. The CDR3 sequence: CASTPGVKLAGGPFYEQYF. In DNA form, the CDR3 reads TGCGCCAGCACCCCGGGCGTAAAACTAGCGGGGGGGCCGTTCTACGAGCAGTACTTC.

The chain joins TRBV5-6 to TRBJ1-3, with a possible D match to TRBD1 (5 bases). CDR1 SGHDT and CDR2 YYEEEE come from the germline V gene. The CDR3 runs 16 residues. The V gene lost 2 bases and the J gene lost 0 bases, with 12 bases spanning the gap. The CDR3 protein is CASSFPGTYSGNTIYF. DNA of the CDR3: TGTGCCAGCAGCTTCCCCGGGACCTACTCTGGAAACACCATATATTTT. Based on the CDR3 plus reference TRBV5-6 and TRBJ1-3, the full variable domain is DAGVTQSPTHLIKTRGQQVTLRCSPKSGHDTVSWYQQALGQGPQFIFQYYEEEERQRGNFPDRFSGHQFPNYSSELNVNALLLGDSALYLCASSFPGTYSGNTIYFGEGSWLTVV.

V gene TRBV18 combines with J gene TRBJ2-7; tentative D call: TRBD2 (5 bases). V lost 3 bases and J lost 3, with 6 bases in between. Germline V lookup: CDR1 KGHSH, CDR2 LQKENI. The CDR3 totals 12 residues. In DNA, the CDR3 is TGTGCCAGCTCACCGGGGAGCTACGAGCAGTACTTC. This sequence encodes CASSPGSYEQYF.

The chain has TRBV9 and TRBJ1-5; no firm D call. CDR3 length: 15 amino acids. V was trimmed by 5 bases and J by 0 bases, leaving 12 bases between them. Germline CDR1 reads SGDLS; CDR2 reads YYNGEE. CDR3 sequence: CASSLDGYSNQPQHF. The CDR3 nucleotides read TGTGCCAGCAGTCTAGACGGATATAGCAATCAGCCCCAGCATTTT.

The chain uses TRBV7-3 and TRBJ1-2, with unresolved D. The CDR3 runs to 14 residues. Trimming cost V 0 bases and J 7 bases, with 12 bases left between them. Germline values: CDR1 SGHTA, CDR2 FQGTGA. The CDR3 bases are TGTGCCAGCAGCTTAACGCCCGCTTCCCGTGGCTACACCTTC. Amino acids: CASSLTPASRGYTF.

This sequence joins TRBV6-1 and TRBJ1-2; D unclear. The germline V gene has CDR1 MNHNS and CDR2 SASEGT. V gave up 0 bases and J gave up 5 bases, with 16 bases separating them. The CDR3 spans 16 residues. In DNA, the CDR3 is TGTGCCAGCAGTGAAGCCGGGGTGGGGTCAATATATGGCTACACCTTC. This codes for CASSEAGVGSIYGYTF.

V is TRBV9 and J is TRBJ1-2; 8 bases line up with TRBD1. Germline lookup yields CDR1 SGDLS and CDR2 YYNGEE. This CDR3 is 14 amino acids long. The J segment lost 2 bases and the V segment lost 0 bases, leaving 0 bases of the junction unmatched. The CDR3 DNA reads TGTGCCAGCAGCGTAGGGACAGGGAACTATGGCTACACCTTC. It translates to CASSVGTGNYGYTF. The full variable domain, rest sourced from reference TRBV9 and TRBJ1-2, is DSGVTQTPKHLITATGQRVTLRCSPRSGDLSVYWYQQSLDQGLQFLIQYYNGEERAKGNILERFSAQQFPDLHSELNLSSLELGDSALYFCASSVGTGNYGYTFGSGTRLTVV.

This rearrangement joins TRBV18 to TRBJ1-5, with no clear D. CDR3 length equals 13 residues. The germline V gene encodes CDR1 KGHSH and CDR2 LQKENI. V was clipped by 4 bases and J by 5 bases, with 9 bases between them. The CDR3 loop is CASSQGRDQPQHF. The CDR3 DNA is TGTGCCAGCTCACAGGGAAGGGATCAGCCCCAGCATTTT. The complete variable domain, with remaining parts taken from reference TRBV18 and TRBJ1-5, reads NAGVMQNPRHLVRRRGQEARLRCSPMKGHSHVYWYRQLPEEGLKFMVYLQKENIIDESGMPKERFSAEFPKEGPSILRIQQVVRGDSAAYFCASSQGRDQPQHFGDGTRLSIL.

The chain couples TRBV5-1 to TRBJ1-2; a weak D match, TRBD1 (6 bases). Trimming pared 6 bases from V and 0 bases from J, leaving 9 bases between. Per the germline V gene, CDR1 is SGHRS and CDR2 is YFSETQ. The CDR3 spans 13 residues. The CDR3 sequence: CASKGQSNYGYTF. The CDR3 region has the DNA TGCGCCAGCAAAGGACAGTCTAACTATGGCTACACCTTC.

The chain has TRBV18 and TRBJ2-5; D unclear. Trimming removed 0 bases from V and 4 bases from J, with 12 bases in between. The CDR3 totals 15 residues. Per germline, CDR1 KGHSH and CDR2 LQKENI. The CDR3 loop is CASSPPMPRRETQYF. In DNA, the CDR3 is TGTGCCAGCTCACCACCGATGCCGAGGAGAGAGACCCAGTACTTC.

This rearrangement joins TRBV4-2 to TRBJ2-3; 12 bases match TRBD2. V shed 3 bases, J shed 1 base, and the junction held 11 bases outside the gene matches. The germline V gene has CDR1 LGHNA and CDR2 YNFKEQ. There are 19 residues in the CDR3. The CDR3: CASSQELAGGLGGTDTQYF. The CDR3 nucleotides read TGTGCCAGCAGCCAGGAACTAGCGGGGGGCCTGGGAGGCACAGATACGCAGTATTTT.

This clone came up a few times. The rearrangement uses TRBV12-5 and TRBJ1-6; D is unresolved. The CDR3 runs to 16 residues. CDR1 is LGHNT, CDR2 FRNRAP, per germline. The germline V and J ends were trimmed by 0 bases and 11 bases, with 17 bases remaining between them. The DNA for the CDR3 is TGTGCTAGTGGTTTGGTACTACACTCCTTTACTCCACCCCTCCACTTT. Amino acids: CASGLVLHSFTPPLHF.

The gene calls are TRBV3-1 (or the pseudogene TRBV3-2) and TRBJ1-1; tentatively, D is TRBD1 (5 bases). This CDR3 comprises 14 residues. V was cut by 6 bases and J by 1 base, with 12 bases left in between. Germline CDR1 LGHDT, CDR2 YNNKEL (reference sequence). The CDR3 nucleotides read TGTGCCAGCAGAAATACCGACAGGAACACTGAAGCTTTCTTT. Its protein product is CASRNTDRNTEAFF.

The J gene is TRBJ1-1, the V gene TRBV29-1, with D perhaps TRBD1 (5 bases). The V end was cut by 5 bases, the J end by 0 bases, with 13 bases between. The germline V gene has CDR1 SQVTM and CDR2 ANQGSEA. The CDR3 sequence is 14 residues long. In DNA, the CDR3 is TGCAGCGTTTATCGCGGGGGGGTGAACACTGAAGCTTTCTTT. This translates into CSVYRGGVNTEAFF. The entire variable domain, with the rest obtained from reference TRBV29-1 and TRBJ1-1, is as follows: SAVISQKPSRDICQRGTSLTIQCQVDSQVTMMFWYRQQPGQSLTLIATANQGSEATYESGFVIDKFPISRPNLTFSTLTVSNMSPEDSSIYLCSVYRGGVNTEAFFGQGTRLTVV.

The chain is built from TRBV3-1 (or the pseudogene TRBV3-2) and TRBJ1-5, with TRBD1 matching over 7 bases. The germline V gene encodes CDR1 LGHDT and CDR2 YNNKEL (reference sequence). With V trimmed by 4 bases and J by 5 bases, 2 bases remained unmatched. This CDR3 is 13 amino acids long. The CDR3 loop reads CASSRQGDQPQHF. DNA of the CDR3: TGTGCCAGCAGCCGACAGGGTGATCAGCCCCAGCATTTT.

The CDR3 reads CASSQDSSTGGRRGYTF. For the CDR3, the DNA is TGTGCCAGCAGCCAAGATTCATCGACAGGGGGTCGACGGGGCTACACCTTC. The chain combines TRBV14 with TRBJ1-2, with 9 nucleotides matching TRBD1. This CDR3 contains 17 residues. After removal of 0 bases from V and 8 bases from J, the junction contained 13 bases not matched to a gene. From germline, CDR1 is SGHDN and CDR2 FVKESK.

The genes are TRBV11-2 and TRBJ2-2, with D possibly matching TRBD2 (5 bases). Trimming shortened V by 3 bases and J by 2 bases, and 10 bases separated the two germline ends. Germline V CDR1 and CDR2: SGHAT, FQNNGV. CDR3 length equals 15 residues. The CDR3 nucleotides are TGTGCCAGCAGCTTTGGGGAGTTAAACACCGGGGAGCTGTTTTTT. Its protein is CASSFGELNTGELFF. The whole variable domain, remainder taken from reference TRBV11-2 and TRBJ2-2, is EAGVAQSPRYKIIEKRQSVAFWCNPISGHATLYWYQQILGQGPKLLIQFQNNGVVDDSQLPKDRFSAERLKGVDSTLKIQPAKLEDSAVYLCASSFGELNTGELFFGEGSRLTVL.